This TCR beta chain was sequenced for a study of cytomegalovirus exposure and HLA in healthy donors. The V gene lost 4 bases and the J gene lost 5 bases, with 14 bases spanning the gap. Germline-derived CDR1 and CDR2 are ENHRY and SYGVKD. The CDR3 length is 14 residues. PCR was performed using 60 Vbeta and 13 Jbeta primers. Assay used: immunoSEQ multiplex PCR; TCRdb lists only in-frame clones, some missing. The profile shows approximately 110,000 clones, 81% of them singletons. Sample: PBMCs. V gene TRBV10-3 combines with J gene TRBJ1-1; a possible D gene is TRBD1 (6 bases). The sequence was collected from a woman aged 30 to 39 in good health and CMV-seronegative. CDR3 coding DNA: TGTGCCATCAGTGGCGACAGGATAAGTACTGAAGCTTTCTTT. Translation: CAISGDRISTEAFF.